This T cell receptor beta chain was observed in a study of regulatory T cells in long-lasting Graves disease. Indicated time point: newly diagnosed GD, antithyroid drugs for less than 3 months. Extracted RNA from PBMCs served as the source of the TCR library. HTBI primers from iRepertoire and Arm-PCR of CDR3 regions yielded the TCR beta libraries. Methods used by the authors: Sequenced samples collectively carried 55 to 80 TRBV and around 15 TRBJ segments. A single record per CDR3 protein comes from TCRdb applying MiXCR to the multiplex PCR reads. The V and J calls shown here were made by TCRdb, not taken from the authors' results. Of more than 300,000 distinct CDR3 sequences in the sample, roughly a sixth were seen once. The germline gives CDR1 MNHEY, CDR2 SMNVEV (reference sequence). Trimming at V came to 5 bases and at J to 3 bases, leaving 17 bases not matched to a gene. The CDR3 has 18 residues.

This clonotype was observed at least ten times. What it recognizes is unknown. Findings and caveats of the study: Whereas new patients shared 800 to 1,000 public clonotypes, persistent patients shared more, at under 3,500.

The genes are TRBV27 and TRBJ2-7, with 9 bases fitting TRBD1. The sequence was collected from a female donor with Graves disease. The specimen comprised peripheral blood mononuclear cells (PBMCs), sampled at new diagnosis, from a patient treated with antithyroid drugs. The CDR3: CASSPDTPRDRDIYEQYF. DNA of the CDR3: TGTGCCAGCAGTCCAGACACTCCCAGGGACAGGGATATCTACGAGCAGTACTTC.